This TCR beta chain comes out of a study of T cell repertoires in cytomegalovirus infection. Turning to the study itself: Public signatures in TCR beta pointed to CMV infection and matching HLA type.

One entry per CDR3 protein results from TCRdb running MiXCR on the reads. The sample shows 200,000 to 300,000 distinct CDR3 sequences, roughly 12% of them seen only once. The trim removed 5 bases at V and 1 base at J, leaving 9 bases unmatched. This CDR3 spans 19 amino acids. Germline V lookup: CDR1 MNHNY, CDR2 SVGAGI (reference sequence). The chain couples TRBV6-6 to TRBJ2-2; 14 bases fit TRBD2. Sequences were obtained from PBMCs. This sequence originates from a human donor in good health (CMV status not recorded). Some clones in this sample may be carry-over from other donors' samples. In DNA form, the CDR3 reads TGTGCCAGCAGTCGGGGCGGGACTAGCGGGAGTCGGAACACCGGGGAGCTGTTTTTT. As protein: CASSRGGTSGSRNTGELFF.